A selection of T cell receptor beta chains follows, all from one sample in a study of T cells after yellow fever vaccination. Each CDR3 protein is one row after TCRdb ran MiXCR on the 5' RACE reads. This table holds under 550,000 distinct CDR3 sequences, less than 25% found once. The sample consisted of PBMCs, taken about 20 days after the first yellow fever vaccination. The origin of the receptors is a man aged 18 to 35 who received the YFV17D yellow fever vaccine. CDR3s leave out the opening cysteine and the closing phenylalanine or tryptophan. The D gene is left open where the match is weak.

V: TRBV2
D: TRBD2
J: TRBJ2-5
CDR3: ASTFLAGGPETQY

V: TRBV19
D: -
J: TRBJ2-3
CDR3: ASRPLAETSTDTQY

V: TRBV7-2
D: -
J: TRBJ2-1
CDR3: ASSEDPGLNEQF

V: TRBV5-6
D: -
J: TRBJ2-5
CDR3: ASSSKRSGGETQY

V: TRBV4-1
D: -
J: TRBJ2-1
CDR3: ASSQGGAWGEQF

V: TRBV11-2
D: TRBD2
J: TRBJ2-5
CDR3: ASSLGPAGEETQY

V: TRBV10-3
D: -
J: TRBJ1-5
CDR3: AISESTPSNQPQH

V: TRBV29-1
D: TRBD1
J: TRBJ2-1
CDR3: SVDGELQGDHNEQF

V: TRBV11-2
D: -
J: TRBJ2-3
CDR3: ASSLVHRDTDTQY

V: TRBV12-3/TRBV12-4
D: -
J: TRBJ2-2
CDR3: ASSLWDTGELF

V: TRBV2
D: -
J: TRBJ2-2
CDR3: ASSLTEANTGELF

V: TRBV7-9
D: -
J: TRBJ2-5
CDR3: ASIPVGETQY

V: TRBV7-2
D: -
J: TRBJ2-1
CDR3: ASSLSLDSYNEQF

V: TRBV7-2
D: -
J: TRBJ2-3
CDR3: ASSFSSATDTQY

V: TRBV14
D: TRBD1
J: TRBJ1-1
CDR3: ASSQGQGAWTEAF

V: TRBV10-3
D: TRBD2
J: TRBJ2-7
CDR3: ATNKGTSGSDEQY

V: TRBV27
D: TRBD2
J: TRBJ2-3
CDR3: ASSLGGGYTDTQY

V: TRBV12-3/TRBV12-4
D: TRBD2
J: TRBJ2-2
CDR3: ASSLSGGSGELF

V: TRBV20-1
D: TRBD2
J: TRBJ2-1
CDR3: SARDVLAEPGGYEQF

V: TRBV11-2
D: TRBD2
J: TRBJ2-5
CDR3: ASSLLIGGGAQETQY

V: TRBV4-3
D: -
J: TRBJ1-5
CDR3: ASSHGLWVRPQH

V: TRBV5-1
D: TRBD1
J: TRBJ2-2
CDR3: ASSIQGRQYTGELF

V: TRBV7-9
D: TRBD1
J: TRBJ2-4
CDR3: ASSSTDRGFAKNIQY

V: TRBV3-1
D: -
J: TRBJ1-5
CDR3: ASSQGIGYQPQH

V: TRBV5-5
D: -
J: TRBJ1-2
CDR3: ASSPWTRTENYGYT

V: TRBV6-5
D: -
J: TRBJ2-2
CDR3: ASSYSSAGGGGELF

V: TRBV6-5
D: TRBD2
J: TRBJ2-3
CDR3: ASSYGASGGLTDTQY

V: TRBV7-2
D: -
J: TRBJ2-1
CDR3: ASSRGVGTYNEQF

V: TRBV4-1
D: -
J: TRBJ2-7
CDR3: ASSQGPGDEQY

V: TRBV28
D: -
J: TRBJ1-6
CDR3: ASSLTWDTLH

V: TRBV11-2
D: -
J: TRBJ2-2
CDR3: AGRVAGELF

V: TRBV5-1
D: -
J: TRBJ1-1
CDR3: ASSQNPGVSNPEAF

V: TRBV5-1
D: -
J: TRBJ1-2
CDR3: ASTREGRNYGYT

V: TRBV6-2/TRBV6-3
D: -
J: TRBJ1-5
CDR3: ASSWDDGGNQPQH

V: TRBV7-9
D: TRBD1
J: TRBJ1-4
CDR3: ASSRGQRNEKLF

V: TRBV27
D: TRBD2
J: TRBJ2-5
CDR3: ARSSGGAGLLETQY

V: TRBV5-5
D: TRBD2
J: TRBJ2-5
CDR3: ASSRTSAGETPY

V: TRBV6-1
D: -
J: TRBJ1-2
CDR3: ASSPRTDADYT

V: TRBV20-1
D: TRBD2
J: TRBJ2-3
CDR3: SAKAGGLQDTQY

V: TRBV5-4
D: -
J: TRBJ2-4
CDR3: ASSSPTTPGNIQY

V: TRBV6-1
D: -
J: TRBJ2-7
CDR3: ASSGTKVSVLEQY

V: TRBV7-9
D: -
J: TRBJ1-4
CDR3: ASSLTDTRGEKLF